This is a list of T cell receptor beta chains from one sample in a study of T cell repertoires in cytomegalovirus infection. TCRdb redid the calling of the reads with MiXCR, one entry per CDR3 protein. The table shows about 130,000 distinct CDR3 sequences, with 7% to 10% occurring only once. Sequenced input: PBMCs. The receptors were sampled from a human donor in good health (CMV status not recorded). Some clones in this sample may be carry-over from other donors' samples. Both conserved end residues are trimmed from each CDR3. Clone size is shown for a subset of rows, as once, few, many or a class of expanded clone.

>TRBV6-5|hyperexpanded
ASSTSRGSYNEQF
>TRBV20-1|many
SARDLGGMNTGELF
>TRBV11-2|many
ASSLEGAGLNYGYT
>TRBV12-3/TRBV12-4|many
ASSRTGLGGNTIY
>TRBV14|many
ASSQGPEGSLGGYT
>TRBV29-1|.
SASVETQY
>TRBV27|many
ASSLSQAAEAF
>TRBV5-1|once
ASSPVTYNEQF
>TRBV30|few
AWSTGGTEAF
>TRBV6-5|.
ASSGFRQEAF
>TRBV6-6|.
ASSTGTAKNSPLH
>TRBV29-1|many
SVEDLTGDS
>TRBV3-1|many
ASSQDLAGGRDEQF
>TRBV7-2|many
ASSLAGTVHGYT
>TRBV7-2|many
ASSLDRLGYT
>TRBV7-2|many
ASSSWGGLGEQY
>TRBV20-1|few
SASYYRSPDTQY
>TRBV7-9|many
ASSQGQGAYEQY
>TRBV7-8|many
ASSLGQGRAF
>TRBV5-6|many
ASLNGQTPNTGELF
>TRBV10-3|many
ATTGQGAAAYEQY
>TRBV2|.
ASSHGGTGNEKLF
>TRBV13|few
ASSLEETGDTQY
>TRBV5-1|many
ASRDRDTEAF
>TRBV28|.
ASINGGRGTEAF
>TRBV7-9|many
ASSSSRGTGGSPLH
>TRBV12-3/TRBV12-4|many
ASSLWGQPQH
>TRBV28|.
ASRLGQAYNEQF
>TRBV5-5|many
ASSLRQPNQETQY